A selection of T cell receptor beta chains follows, all from one sample in a study of CXCR3-negative and CXCR3-positive naive CD8 T cells. TCRdb reprocessed the 5' RACE reads; each CDR3 protein has one entry and no DNA is given. This sample's table has over 70,000 distinct CDR3 sequences. Sequenced material: naive CXCR3+ CD8+ T cells from blood. Receptors were obtained from a human donor in good health. Some clones in this sample may be carry-over from other donors' samples. Each CDR3 is given with its conserved first and last residue.

j_call v_call cdr3_aa
TRBJ1-1 TRBV4-2 CASSQDGQGISAFF
TRBJ1-1 TRBV14 CASSQGQWTEAFF
TRBJ2-1 TRBV9 CASSEGTTGTSGINEQFF
TRBJ2-7 TRBV12-3/TRBV12-4 CASSLSPGSEQYF
TRBJ1-2 TRBV28 CASSLPSFPLDRGYTF
TRBJ2-7 TRBV5-1 CASSLRPVYEQYF
TRBJ2-4 TRBV14 CASSQAFSRTKNIQYF
TRBJ2-7 TRBV4-1 CASSQEGFLRGEQYF
TRBJ2-2 TRBV2 CASISRGTGELFF
TRBJ2-7 TRBV24-1 CATSAAGNSYEQYF
TRBJ2-1 TRBV29-1 CSATGGIYNEQFF
TRBJ2-1 TRBV14 CASSQGGFNEQFF
TRBJ2-2 TRBV6-6 CASSYSPLLAGGPDTGELFF
TRBJ2-1 TRBV25-1 CASSEWRTGVWNEQFF
TRBJ2-7 TRBV21-1 CASSKGTVSSYEQYF
TRBJ2-1 TRBV11-2 CASSPSRAPLNEQFF
TRBJ2-1 TRBV6-5 CASSSYNNEQFF
TRBJ2-7 TRBV7-2 CASSLSPSYEQYF
TRBJ2-7 TRBV9 CASSPEGGGPYEQYF
TRBJ1-1 TRBV13 CASSLGPTEAFF
TRBJ2-4 TRBV29-1 CSVEEDGANIQYF
TRBJ2-7 TRBV29-1 CSVGLGTPEQYF
TRBJ2-7 TRBV20-1 CSAAGLAGRYEQYF
TRBJ1-1 TRBV13 CASSLSRGPNTEAFF